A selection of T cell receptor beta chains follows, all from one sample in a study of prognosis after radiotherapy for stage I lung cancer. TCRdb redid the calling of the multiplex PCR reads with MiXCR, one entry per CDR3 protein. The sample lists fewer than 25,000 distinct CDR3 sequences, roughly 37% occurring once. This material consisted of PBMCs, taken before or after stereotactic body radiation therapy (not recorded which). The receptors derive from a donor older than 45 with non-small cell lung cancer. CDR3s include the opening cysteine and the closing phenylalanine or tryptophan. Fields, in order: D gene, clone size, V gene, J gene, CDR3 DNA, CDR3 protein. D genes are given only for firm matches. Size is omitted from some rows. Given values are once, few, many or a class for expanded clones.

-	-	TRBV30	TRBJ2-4	TGTGCCTATTCAGGGGTAGCCAAAAACATTCAGTACTTC	CAYSGVAKNIQYF
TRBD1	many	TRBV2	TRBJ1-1	TGTGCCAGCAGACGAGCGACAGGGGCGGGCACTGAAGCTTTCTTT	CASRRATGAGTEAFF
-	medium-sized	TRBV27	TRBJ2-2	TGTGCCAGCAGTTTAAAGGATACCGGGGAGCTGTTTTTT	CASSLKDTGELFF
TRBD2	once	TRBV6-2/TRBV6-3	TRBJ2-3	TGTGCCAGCAGGCGGGGGATGAAGGGAACGCAGTATTTT	CASRRGMKGTQYF
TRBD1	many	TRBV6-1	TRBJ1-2	TGTGCCAGCAGCCGACGTAGACAGGGGGGTTATGGCTACACCTTC	CASSRRRQGGYGYTF
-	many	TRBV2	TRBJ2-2	TGTGCCAGCAGAGCGGAGGTCGGCACCGGGGAGCTGTTTTTT	CASRAEVGTGELFF
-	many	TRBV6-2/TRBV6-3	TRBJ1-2	TGTGCCAGCAGTTACTCACGGGACGGAAGAAAATATGGCTACACCTTC	CASSYSRDGRKYGYTF
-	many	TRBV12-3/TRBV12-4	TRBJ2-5	TGTGCCAGCAGTTTAGCGAAGGAGACCCAGTACTTC	CASSLAKETQYF
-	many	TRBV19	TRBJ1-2	TGTGCCAGTAGTATGAAGGGGGGTCCAAACTATGGCTACACCTTC	CASSMKGGPNYGYTF
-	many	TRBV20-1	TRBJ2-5	TGCAGTGCTAGTGGTGTTGAGACCCAGTACTTC	CSASGVETQYF
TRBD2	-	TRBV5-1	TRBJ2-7	TGCGCCAGCAGCTCTTCGGGGGGGACACTCTCCTACGAGCAGTACTTC	CASSSSGGTLSYEQYF
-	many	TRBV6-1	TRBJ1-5	TGTGCCAACAGTGGGGGACCGTATAGCAATCAGCCCCAGCATTTT	CANSGGPYSNQPQHF
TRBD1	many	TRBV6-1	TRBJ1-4	TGTGCCAGCAGTGGCGCCGGGACAGTTGCAACTAATGAAAAACTGTTTTTT	CASSGAGTVATNEKLFF
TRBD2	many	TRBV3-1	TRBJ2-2	TGTGCCAGCAGCTCCCCGGGACTAGTCACCGGGGAGCTGTTTTTT	CASSSPGLVTGELFF
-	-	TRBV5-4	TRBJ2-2	TGTGCCAGCAGCCCAATCGACGGGGGGCAGGTCGGGGAGCTGTTTTTT	CASSPIDGGQVGELFF
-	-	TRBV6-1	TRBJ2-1	TGTGCCAGCAGTCCCGAGCGGGTTAAAGGCAATGAGCAGTTCTTC	CASSPERVKGNEQFF
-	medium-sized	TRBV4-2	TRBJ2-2	TGTGCCAGCAGCTACGACTCTAACACCGGGGAGCTGTTTTTT	CASSYDSNTGELFF
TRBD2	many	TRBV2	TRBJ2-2	TGTGCCGGCGGGAGAAACACCGGGGAGCTGTTTTTT	CAGGRNTGELFF
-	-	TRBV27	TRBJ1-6	TGTGCCAGCAGTCACAGGTTCATAAGGTCACCCATCCACTTT	CASSHRFIRSPIHF
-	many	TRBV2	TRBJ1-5	TGTGCCAGCAGTGACAACCTGAATCAGCCCCAGCATTTT	CASSDNLNQPQHF
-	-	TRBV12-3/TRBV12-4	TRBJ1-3	TGTGCCAGCAGTTTGGGGTTTGGAAACACCATATATTTT	CASSLGFGNTIYF
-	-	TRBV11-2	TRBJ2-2	TGTGCCAGCAGCTTGCAGCTAGCGCGAATCGGTGAGCTGTTTTTT	CASSLQLARIGELFF
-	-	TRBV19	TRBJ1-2	TGTGCCAGTAGTACTGGGACACGGTCGAACTATGGCTACACCTTC	CASSTGTRSNYGYTF
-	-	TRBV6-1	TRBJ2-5	TGTGCCAGCACCGCATACTGGACAGAGACCCATTACTTC	CASTAYWTETHYF
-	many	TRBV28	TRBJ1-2	TGTGCCAGCAGTTTATACGGCGGACCTAACTATGGCTACACCTTC	CASSLYGGPNYGYTF
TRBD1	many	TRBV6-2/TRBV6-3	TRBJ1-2	TGTGCCAGCAGCCGGACAGGGGGGTATGGCTACACCTTC	CASSRTGGYGYTF
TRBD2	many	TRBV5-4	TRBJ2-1	TGTGCCAGCAGCCGCGGGGCGGGAGGATCCTACAATGAGCAGTTCTTC	CASSRGAGGSYNEQFF
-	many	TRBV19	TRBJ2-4	TGTGCCAGTAGCGACAGGGCCAAAAACATTCAGTACTTC	CASSDRAKNIQYF
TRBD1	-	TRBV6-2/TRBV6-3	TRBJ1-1	TGTGCCAGCACCGGGACAGGGGTGACTGAAGCTTTCTTT	CASTGTGVTEAFF
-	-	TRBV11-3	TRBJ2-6	TGTGCCAGCAGCCCCGACAGCACTGGGGCCAACGTCCTGACTTTC	CASSPDSTGANVLTF
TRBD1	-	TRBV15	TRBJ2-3	TGTGCCACCAGCCCAGGACAGGGGGACACAGATACGCAGTATTTT	CATSPGQGDTDTQYF
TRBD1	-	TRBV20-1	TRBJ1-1	TGCAGTGCTAGAGATTCAGGGGGGGTCCGCCCTGAAGCTTTCTTT	CSARDSGGVRPEAFF
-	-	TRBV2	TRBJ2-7	TGTGCCAGCAGGCGGTATCAGGTCTACGAGCAGTACTTC	CASRRYQVYEQYF
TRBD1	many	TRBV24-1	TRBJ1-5	TGTGCCACCAGTACCCCGGGACAGAGCAATCAGCCCCAGCATTTT	CATSTPGQSNQPQHF
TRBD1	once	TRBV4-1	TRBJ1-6	TGCACCAGCAGCCAAGATGGGACAGCGAAGAATTCGCCCCTCCACTTT	CTSSQDGTAKNSPLHF
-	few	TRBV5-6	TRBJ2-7	TGTGCCAGCAGCGGGTTCCGTGGATCCTACGAGCAGTACTTC	CASSGFRGSYEQYF
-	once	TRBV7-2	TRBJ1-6	TGTGCCAGCAGGCCACATAAGGGTGATTCACCCCTCCACTTT	CASRPHKGDSPLHF
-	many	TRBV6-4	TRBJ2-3	TGTGCCAGCAGCCCGCGGGCTGCTAGCACAGATACGCAGTATTTT	CASSPRAASTDTQYF
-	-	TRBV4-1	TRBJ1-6	TGCGCCAGCAGCCATGGTCGGGGGGCGGTGAATTCACCCCTCCACTTT	CASSHGRGAVNSPLHF
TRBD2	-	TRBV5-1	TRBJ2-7	TGCGCCAGCACCGAAATCCCGGGACTAGCGACCTACGAGCAGTACTTC	CASTEIPGLATYEQYF
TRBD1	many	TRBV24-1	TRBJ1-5	TGTGCCGCAGAAACCTCCGGACAGGGCCGCAATCAGCCCCAGCATTTT	CAAETSGQGRNQPQHF
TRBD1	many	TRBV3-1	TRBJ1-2	TGTGCCAGCAGCCTGATGGGACAGAGCTATGGCTACACCTTC	CASSLMGQSYGYTF
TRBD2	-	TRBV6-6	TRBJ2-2	TGTGCCAGCAGTTACTCGGGACTAGCGGTAGGACGTATCACCGGTGAGCTGTTTTTT	CASSYSGLAVGRITGELFF
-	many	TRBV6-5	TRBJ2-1	TGTGCCAGCAGTTACTACCCCCTCTCCTACAATGAGCAGTTCTTC	CASSYYPLSYNEQFF
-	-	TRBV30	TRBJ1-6	TGTGCCTGGAGTGTAGGGACACTTAATTCACCCCTCCACTTT	CAWSVGTLNSPLHF
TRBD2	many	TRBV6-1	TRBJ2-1	TGTGCCAGCAGATCTAGACTAGCGGGAAAAAATGAGCAGTTCTTC	CASRSRLAGKNEQFF
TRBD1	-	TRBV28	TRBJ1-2	TGTGCCAGCAGTCTAGAGGGGGCCAAAAACTATGGCTACACCTTC	CASSLEGAKNYGYTF
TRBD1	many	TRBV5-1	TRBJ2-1	TGCGCCAGCAGCCAGGACAGGGGATACTACAATGAGCAGTTCTTC	CASSQDRGYYNEQFF
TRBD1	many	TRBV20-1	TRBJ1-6	TGCAGTGCCTCCGGGACAGGGAGTTCACCCCTCCACTTT	CSASGTGSSPLHF
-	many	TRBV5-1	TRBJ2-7	TGCGCCAGCAGCTTGGCGGGACCCCCCTACGAGCAGTACTTC	CASSLAGPPYEQYF
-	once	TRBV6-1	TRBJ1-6	TGTGCCAGCAGGGAGAGCGTCCGGAGCTCCTATAATTCACACATCCACTTT	CASRESVRSSYNSHIHF
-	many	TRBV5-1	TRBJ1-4	TGCGCCAGCAGCTTGTCGGCTGCAACTAATGAAAAACTGTTTTTT	CASSLSAATNEKLFF
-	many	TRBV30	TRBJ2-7	TGTGCCTGGAGTGAAGGAGGGACAGCACGGGTCGAGCAGTACTTC	CAWSEGGTARVEQYF
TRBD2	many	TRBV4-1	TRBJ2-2	TGCGCCAGCAGCCAAGAAATAGCGGGAGGGGTCGGGGAGCTGTTTTTT	CASSQEIAGGVGELFF
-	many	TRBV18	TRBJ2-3	TGTGCCAGCGCCGGCTTGTTCACAGATACGCAGTATTTT	CASAGLFTDTQYF